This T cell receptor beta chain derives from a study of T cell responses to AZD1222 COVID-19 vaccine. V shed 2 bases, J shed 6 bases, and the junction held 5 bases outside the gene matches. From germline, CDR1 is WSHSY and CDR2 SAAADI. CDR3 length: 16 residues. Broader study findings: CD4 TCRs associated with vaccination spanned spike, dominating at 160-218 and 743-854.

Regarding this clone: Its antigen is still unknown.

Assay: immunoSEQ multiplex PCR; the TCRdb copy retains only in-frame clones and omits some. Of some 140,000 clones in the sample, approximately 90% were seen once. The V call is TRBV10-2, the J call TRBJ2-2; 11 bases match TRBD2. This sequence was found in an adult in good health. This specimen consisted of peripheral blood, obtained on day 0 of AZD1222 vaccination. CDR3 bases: TGCGCCAGCAGTGAGGTTCTAGCGGGAGGCCCCGGGGAGCTGTTTTTT. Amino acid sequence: CASSEVLAGGPGELFF.